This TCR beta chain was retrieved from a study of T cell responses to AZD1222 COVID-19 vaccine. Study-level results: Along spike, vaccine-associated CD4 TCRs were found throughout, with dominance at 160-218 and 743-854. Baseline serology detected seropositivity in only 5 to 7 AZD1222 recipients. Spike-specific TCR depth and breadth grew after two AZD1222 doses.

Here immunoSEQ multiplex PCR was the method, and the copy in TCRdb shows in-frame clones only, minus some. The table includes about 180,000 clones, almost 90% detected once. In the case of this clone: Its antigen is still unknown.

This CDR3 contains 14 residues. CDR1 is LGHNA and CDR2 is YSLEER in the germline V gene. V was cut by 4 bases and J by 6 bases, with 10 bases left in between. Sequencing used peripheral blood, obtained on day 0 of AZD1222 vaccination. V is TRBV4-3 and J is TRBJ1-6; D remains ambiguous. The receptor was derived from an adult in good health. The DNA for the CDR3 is TGCGCCAGCAGCCGGGAGATCAGTAATTCACCCCTCCACTTT. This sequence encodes CASSREISNSPLHF.